A selection of T cell receptor beta chains follows, all from one sample in a study of a mutant IDH1 vaccine in newly diagnosed glioma. Some clones are missing from TCRdb's copy, which holds only in-frame ones; the method was immunoSEQ multiplex PCR. Of 30,000 to 40,000 clones in the sample, around 83% are singletons; the top ten hold 2.2%. These receptors' antigens are unknown. This material consisted of PBMCs, taken from a glioma patient whose treatment included an IDH1 peptide vaccine. The source of these receptors is a man aged 35-49 years with glioma. Each CDR3 is given with its conserved first and last residue.

J: TRBJ2-6; V: TRBV4-1; CDR3: CASSQDRGSGANVLTF
J: TRBJ2-3; V: TRBV6-1; CDR3: CASSETGPPVVSTQYF
J: TRBJ2-5; V: TRBV2; CDR3: CASTWGETQYF
J: TRBJ2-7; V: TRBV6-5; CDR3: CASNPIGAGEHEQYF
J: TRBJ2-7; V: TRBV5-1; CDR3: CASRERGGVYEQYF
J: TRBJ2-7; V: TRBV28; CDR3: CASRNLLGLAGGEQYF
J: TRBJ2-1; V: TRBV29-1; CDR3: CSVRPYHNEQFF
J: TRBJ2-3; V: TRBV29-1; CDR3: CSALGGRGTDTQYF
J: TRBJ2-1; V: TRBV19; CDR3: CASSQLAGSYNEQFF
J: TRBJ1-1; V: TRBV4-1; CDR3: CASSQDGLLTEAFF
J: TRBJ2-1; V: TRBV4-1; CDR3: CASAEGAGEQFF
J: TRBJ1-5; V: TRBV6-4; CDR3: CASRRDPEALATNSNQPQHF
J: TRBJ2-3; V: TRBV5-1; CDR3: CASSNLGTGSTDTQYF
J: TRBJ2-7; V: TRBV11-2; CDR3: CASSLNGGGQAREQYF
J: TRBJ2-7; V: TRBV19; CDR3: CASSMNGLRYEQYF
J: TRBJ2-2; V: TRBV29-1; CDR3: CSVGGATTGELFF
J: TRBJ1-1; V: TRBV7-3; CDR3: CASRDRVNTEAFF
J: TRBJ2-6; V: TRBV11-2; CDR3: CASSLVPREPLVWANVLTF
J: TRBJ2-7; V: TRBV6-5; CDR3: CASSREGTSKIEQYF
J: TRBJ2-7; V: TRBV6-5; CDR3: CASSRYGDGTYEQYF
J: TRBJ2-3; V: TRBV5-1; CDR3: CASSFGVRGPDTQYF
J: TRBJ2-3; V: TRBV7-2; CDR3: CASSSGTSSGRKDTQYF
J: TRBJ2-1; V: TRBV20-1; CDR3: CSARELDEQFF
J: TRBJ2-3; V: TRBV11-1; CDR3: CASSLGGRAADTQYF
J: TRBJ2-5; V: TRBV11-1; CDR3: CASSLEVTSGRDQYF
J: TRBJ1-4; V: TRBV7-9; CDR3: CASSSPGQAFATNEKLFF
J: TRBJ2-7; V: TRBV5-7; CDR3: CASSPQRLWQSYEQYF
J: TRBJ1-1; V: TRBV19; CDR3: CASSRAVANTEAFF
J: TRBJ2-7; V: TRBV6-4; CDR3: CASSDTFGEQYF
J: TRBJ2-7; V: TRBV11-2; CDR3: CASSLGTGQDYEQYF
J: TRBJ1-4; V: TRBV15; CDR3: CATSRDVEGSGKLFF
J: TRBJ1-1; V: TRBV6-4; CDR3: CASSRDRGSEAFF
J: TRBJ2-3; V: TRBV7-2; CDR3: CASSVNRRDTQYF
J: TRBJ2-7; V: TRBV10-3; CDR3: CAISSDRGRTYEQYF
J: TRBJ1-5; V: TRBV7-9; CDR3: CASSLSGVEQPQHF
J: TRBJ1-5; V: TRBV6-5; CDR3: CASSYSRGQPQHF
J: TRBJ1-1; V: TRBV18; CDR3: CASSWEGPPSGYAEAFF
J: TRBJ1-2; V: TRBV6-1; CDR3: CASSRRESNYGYTF
J: TRBJ2-7; V: TRBV7-9; CDR3: CASSLELSHEQYF
J: TRBJ2-1; V: TRBV10-3; CDR3: CAITGRVYEQFF
J: TRBJ2-2; V: TRBV5-1; CDR3: CASSLDSSVHTGELFF
J: TRBJ2-7; V: TRBV7-9; CDR3: CASSLVTGSSYEQYF